This entry is about one TCR beta chain. Its antigen is still unknown. The sample comes from a study of T cell repertoires in cytomegalovirus infection. Turning to the study itself: Public TCR beta signature analysis indicated the presence of both CMV infection and matching HLA type. Study results and caveats: HLA-C-restricted CMV clonotypes gave the most frequent clonotype in two of eight donors.

TCRdb redid the calling of the reads with MiXCR, one entry per CDR3 protein. The sample yields 700,000 to 850,000 distinct CDR3 sequences, over 25% seen once. The V gene's germline CDR1 is MNHNS and CDR2 SASEGT. CDR3 length: 17 amino acids. The V end lost 2 bases, the J end lost 2 bases, and 18 bases lay between the germline ends. This receptor was obtained from a human donor in good health (CMV status not recorded). Some clones in this sample may be carry-over from other donors' samples. The chain couples TRBV6-1 to TRBJ1-2; D not resolved. The sample was cultured CD8+ T cells from PBMCs, taken from culture after CMV antigen stimulation. DNA of the CDR3: TGTGCCAGCAGTGAAAACCTACTGGGAACGGCCAACTATGGCTACACCTTC. Encoded protein: CASSENLLGTANYGYTF.